The 10 T cell receptor beta chains reported below all come from one sample, sequenced in a study of cytomegalovirus exposure and HLA in healthy donors. Researchers ran the PCR with 60 Vbeta and 13 Jbeta primers. Data came from immunoSEQ multiplex PCR; TCRdb stores just in-frame clones and leaves some out. Altogether 83,000 or so clones are present, 81% being singletons, with the ten largest covering 1.5% to 2%. The sequenced sample was PBMCs. The receptor source for this set is a woman aged 25 to 45 in good health and CMV-seronegative.

This clone showed up just once. The chain has TRBV27 and TRBJ2-5; TRBD2 aligns across 12 bases. This CDR3 has 17 amino acids. The germline V gene encodes CDR1 MNHEY and CDR2 SMNVEV (reference sequence). With 5 bases clipped from V and 0 bases from J, the junction kept 7 bases outside the gene matches. Here the CDR3 DNA reads TGTGCCAGCAGTCCTAGCGGGAGGGGGTGGTACCAAGAGACCCAGTACTTC. Amino acid sequence: CASSPSGRGWYQETQYF.

The chain employs TRBV23-1 and TRBJ1-4; perhaps TRBD1 as D (6 bases). TRBV23-1 is an open reading frame, and its role is uncertain. V lost 8 bases and J 5 bases, leaving 18 bases between the germline ends. The CDR3 totals 15 residues. CDR3 region: CASQTRQADNEKLFF. DNA for the CDR3: TGCGCCAGCCAAACAAGACAGGCTGACAATGAAAAACTGTTTTTT.

The V call is TRBV5-1, the J call TRBJ1-1, with 11 bases matching TRBD1. This CDR3 spans 18 amino acids. Germline trimming cut 0 bases from V and 0 bases from J; bases unmatched to any gene: 7. Germline V CDR1 and CDR2: SGHRS, YFSETQ. The CDR3 is CASSLVLGTGGMNTEAFF. The DNA of the CDR3 is TGCGCCAGCAGCTTGGTACTTGGGACAGGGGGGATGAACACTGAAGCTTTCTTT.

The chain is built from TRBV7-3 and TRBJ2-1; 10 nucleotides agree with TRBD2. CDR1 SGHTA and CDR2 FQGTGA come from the germline V gene. V lost 2 bases, J lost 6 bases, and 4 bases stayed unmatched. The length of the CDR3 is 15 residues. The CDR3 bases are TGTGCCAGCAGCTTATTGTCTAGCGGGAGCAATGAGCAGTTCTTC. Translated: CASSLLSSGSNEQFF.

V usage is TRBV6-5 and J usage is TRBJ2-1; TRBD1 matches at 10 bases. The V segment lost 5 bases and the J segment 7 bases; nucleotides outside the gene matches: 5. CDR1 is MNHEY and CDR2 is SVGAGI in the germline V gene. The CDR3 is 14 residues long. The CDR3 spells CASSEGTGVNEQFF. Written as DNA, the CDR3 is TGTGCCAGCAGTGAAGGGACAGGGGTTAATGAGCAGTTCTTC.

The J gene is TRBJ2-7, the V gene TRBV5-4, with D perhaps TRBD1 (6 bases). This CDR3 is built from 15 residues. V was clipped by 4 bases and J by 2 bases, with 16 bases between them. Germline assignment: CDR1 SGHNT and CDR2 YYREEE (reference sequence). The CDR3 DNA sequence: TGTGCCAGCAGCGCAGAACAGGGATTCCCCTACGAGCAGTACTTC. Residues: CASSAEQGFPYEQYF.

This rearrangement joins TRBV28 to TRBJ1-4, with D uncertain. With 3 bases removed from V and 1 base from J, the gap between germline ends came to 9 bases. Per the germline V gene, CDR1 is MDHEN and CDR2 is SYDVKM. The CDR3 runs 15 residues. CDR3 in amino acids: CASSLLGGTNEKLFF. CDR3 DNA: TGTGCCAGCAGTTTGTTGGGAGGAACTAATGAAAAACTGTTTTTT.

This sequence joins TRBV4-3 and TRBJ1-2; D is perhaps TRBD1 (6 bases). Trimming shortened V by 0 bases and J by 5 bases, and 10 bases separated the two germline ends. Per germline, CDR1 LGHNA and CDR2 YSLEER. The CDR3 is 14 residues long. CDR3 in DNA: TGCGCCAGCAGCCAAGATACAGGGAGTTATGGCTACACCTTC. Translating it yields CASSQDTGSYGYTF.

This chain connects TRBV7-8 to TRBJ1-2; 9 bases match TRBD1. Per the germline V gene, CDR1 is SGHVS and CDR2 is FQNEAQ. The CDR3 consists of 14 residues. V shed 5 bases and J 2 bases; nucleotides not matched to a gene: 3. CDR3 DNA: TGTGCCAGCAGCACGACAGGGGGGAACTATGGCTACACCTTC. This codes for CASSTTGGNYGYTF. The full variable domain, in which reference TRBV7-8 and TRBJ1-2 provide the parts outside the CDR3, is GAGVSQSPRYKVAKRGQDVALRCDPISGHVSLFWYQQALGQGPEFLTYFQNEAQLDKSGLPSDRFFAERPEGSVSTLKIQRTQQEDSAVYLCASSTTGGNYGYTFGSGTRLTVV.

V and J are TRBV7-8 and TRBJ2-3; no reliable D call. Trimming removed 4 bases at V and 1 base at J, with 27 bases between. The CDR3 has 20 residues. CDR1 SGHVS and CDR2 FQNEAQ come from the germline V gene. CDR3 in DNA: TGTGCCAGCAGCTCGGAAGTCTGGCGTTCGATGCCCCGGGGCACAGATACGCAGTATTTT. The encoded protein is CASSSEVWRSMPRGTDTQYF.